The source of this TCR beta chain is a study of Graves' ophthalmopathy and Graves' hyperthyroidism. Hyperthyroidism patients, all newly diagnosed, had under 2 months' duration and ages of 18 to 65. The diagnostic workup employed clinical symptoms, serum thyroxine, TRAb, thyroid ultrasound and orbital computed tomography. The study amplified TCR beta CDR3 regions using RNA transcripts. Amplification began with first-round RT-PCR using HTBI primers, then second-round multiplex PCR was performed. TCRdb re-derived calls from the multiplex PCR reads in MiXCR, one entry per CDR3 protein. The sample shows 350,000 to 400,000 distinct CDR3 sequences, over 15% of them seen only once. V lost 1 base and J lost 9; bases outside the gene matches: 5. Germline V lookup: CDR1 LGHDT, CDR2 YNNKEL (reference sequence). CDR3 length: 15 residues.

This TCR was recovered from a woman between 18 and 29 years old with stable Graves' hyperthyroidism. The chain carries TRBV3-1 and TRBJ1-6; 8 positions agree with TRBD1. Input material: peripheral blood. CDR3 residues: CASSQVGTGSSPLHF. CDR3 coding DNA: TGTGCCAGCAGCCAAGTGGGGACAGGCAGTTCACCCCTCCACTTT.